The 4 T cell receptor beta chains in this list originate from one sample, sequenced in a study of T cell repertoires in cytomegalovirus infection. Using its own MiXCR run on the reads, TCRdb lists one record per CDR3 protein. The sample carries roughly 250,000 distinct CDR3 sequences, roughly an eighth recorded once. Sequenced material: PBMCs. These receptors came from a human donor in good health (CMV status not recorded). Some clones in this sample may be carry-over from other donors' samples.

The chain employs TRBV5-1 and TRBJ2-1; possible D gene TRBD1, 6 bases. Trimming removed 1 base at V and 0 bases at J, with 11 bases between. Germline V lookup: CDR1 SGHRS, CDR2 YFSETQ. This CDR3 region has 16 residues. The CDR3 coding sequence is TGCGCCAGCAGCTTGAATGCGGACAGCTCCTACAATGAGCAGTTCTTC. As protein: CASSLNADSSYNEQFF. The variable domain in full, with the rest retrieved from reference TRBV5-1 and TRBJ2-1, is KAGVTQTPRYLIKTRGQQVTLSCSPISGHRSVSWYQQTPGQGLQFLFEYFSETQRNKGNFPGRFSGRQFSNSRSEMNVSTLELGDSALYLCASSLNADSSYNEQFFGPGTRLTVL.

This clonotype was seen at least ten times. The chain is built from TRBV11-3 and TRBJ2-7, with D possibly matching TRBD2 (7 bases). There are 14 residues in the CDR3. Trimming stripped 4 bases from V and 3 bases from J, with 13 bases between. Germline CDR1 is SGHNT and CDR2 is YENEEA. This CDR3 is CASSSGGRDYEQYF. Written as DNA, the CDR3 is TGTGCCAGCAGCTCGGGGGGCAGGGACTACGAGCAGTACTTC. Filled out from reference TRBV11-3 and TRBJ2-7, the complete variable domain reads EAGVVQSPRYKIIEKKQPVAFWCNPISGHNTLYWYLQNLGQGPELLIRYENEEAVDDSQLPKDRFSAERLKGVDSTLKIQPAELGDSAVYLCASSSGGRDYEQYFGPGTRLTVT.

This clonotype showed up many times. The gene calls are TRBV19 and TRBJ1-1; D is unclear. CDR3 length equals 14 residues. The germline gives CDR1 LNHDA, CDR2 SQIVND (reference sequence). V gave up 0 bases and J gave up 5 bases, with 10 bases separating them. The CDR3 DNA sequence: TGTGCCAGTAGTATAGAGAACCCACGGACTGAAGCTTTCTTT. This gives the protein CASSIENPRTEAFF. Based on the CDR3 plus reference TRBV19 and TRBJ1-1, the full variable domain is DGGITQSPKYLFRKEGQNVTLSCEQNLNHDAMYWYRQDPGQGLRLIYYSQIVNDFQKGDIAEGYSVSREKKESFPLTVTSAQKNPTAFYLCASSIENPRTEAFFGQGTRLTVV.

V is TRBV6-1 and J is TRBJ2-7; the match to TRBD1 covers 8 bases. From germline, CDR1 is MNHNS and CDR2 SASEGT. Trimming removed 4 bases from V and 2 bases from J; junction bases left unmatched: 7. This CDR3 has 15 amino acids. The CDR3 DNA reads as TGTGCCAGCAGTGTGACAGGGGTCGCGGCCTACGAGCAGTACTTC. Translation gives CASSVTGVAAYEQYF.